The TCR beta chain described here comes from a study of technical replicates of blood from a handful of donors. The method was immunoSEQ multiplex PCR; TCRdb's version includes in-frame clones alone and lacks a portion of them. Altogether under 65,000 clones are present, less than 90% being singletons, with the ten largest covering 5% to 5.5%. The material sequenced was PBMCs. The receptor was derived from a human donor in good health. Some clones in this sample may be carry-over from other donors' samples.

DNA for the CDR3: TGCGCCAGCAGCCAAGATTGGACAACCTACGAGCAGTACTTC. Translated: CASSQDWTTYEQYF. The J gene is TRBJ2-7, the V gene TRBV4-3; D might be TRBD1 (5 bases). The CDR3 covers 14 residues. Trimming took off 0 bases at V and 2 bases at J, with 8 bases between the two ends. Germline lookup yields CDR1 LGHNA and CDR2 YSLEER.